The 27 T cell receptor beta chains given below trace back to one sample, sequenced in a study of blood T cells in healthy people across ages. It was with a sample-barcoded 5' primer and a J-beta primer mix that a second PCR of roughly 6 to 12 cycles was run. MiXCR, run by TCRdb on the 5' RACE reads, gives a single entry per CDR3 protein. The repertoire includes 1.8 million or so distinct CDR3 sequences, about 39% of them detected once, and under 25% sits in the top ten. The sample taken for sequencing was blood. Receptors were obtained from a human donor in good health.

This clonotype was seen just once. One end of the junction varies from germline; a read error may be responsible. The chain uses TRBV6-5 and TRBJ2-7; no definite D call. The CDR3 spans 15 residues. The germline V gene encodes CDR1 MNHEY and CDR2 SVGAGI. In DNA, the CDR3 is TGTACCAGCAGTTACTTTGGACCCCCCGCCTACGAGCAGTACTTC. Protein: CTSSYFGPPAYEQYF.

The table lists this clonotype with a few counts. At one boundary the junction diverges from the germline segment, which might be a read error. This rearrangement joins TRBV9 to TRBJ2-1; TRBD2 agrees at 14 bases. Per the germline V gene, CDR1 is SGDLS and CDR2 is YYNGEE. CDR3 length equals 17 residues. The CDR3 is CASSVSGVGLAGAEQFF. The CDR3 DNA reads TGTGCCAGTAGCGTATCCGGGGTGGGACTAGCGGGGGCTGAGCAGTTCTTC.

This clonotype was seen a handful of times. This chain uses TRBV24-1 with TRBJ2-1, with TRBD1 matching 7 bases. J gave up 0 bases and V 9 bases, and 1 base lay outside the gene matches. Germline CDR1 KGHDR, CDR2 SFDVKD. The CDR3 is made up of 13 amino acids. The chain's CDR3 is CATGTDSYNEQFF. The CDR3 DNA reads TGTGCCACCGGGACAGACTCCTACAATGAGCAGTTCTTC.

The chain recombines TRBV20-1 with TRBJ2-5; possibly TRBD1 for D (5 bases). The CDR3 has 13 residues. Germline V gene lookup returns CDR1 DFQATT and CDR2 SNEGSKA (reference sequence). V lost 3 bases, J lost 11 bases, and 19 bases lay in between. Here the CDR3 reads CSARLIPEQEQYF. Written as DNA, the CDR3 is TGCAGTGCTAGGCTCATTCCGGAACAGGAGCAGTACTTC.

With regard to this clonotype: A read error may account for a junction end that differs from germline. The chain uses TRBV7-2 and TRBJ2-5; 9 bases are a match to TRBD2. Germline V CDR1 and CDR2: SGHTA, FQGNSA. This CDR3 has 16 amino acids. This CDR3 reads CASGFFFSGGQETQYF. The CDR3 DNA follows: TGTGCCAGCGGCTTCTTCTTTAGCGGGGGACAAGAGACCCAGTACTTC.

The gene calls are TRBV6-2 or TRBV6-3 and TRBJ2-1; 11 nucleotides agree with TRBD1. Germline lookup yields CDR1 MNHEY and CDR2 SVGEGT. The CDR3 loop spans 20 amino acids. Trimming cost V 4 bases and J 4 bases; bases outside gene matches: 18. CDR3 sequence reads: CASSSRTRPGTGGPYNEQFF. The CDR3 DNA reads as TGTGCCAGCAGTTCCAGAACCCGTCCCGGGACAGGGGGACCTTACAATGAGCAGTTCTTC.

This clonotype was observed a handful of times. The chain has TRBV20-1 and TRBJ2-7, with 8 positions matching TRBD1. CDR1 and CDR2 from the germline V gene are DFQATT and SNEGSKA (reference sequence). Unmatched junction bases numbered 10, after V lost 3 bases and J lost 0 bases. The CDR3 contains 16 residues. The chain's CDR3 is CSASPSGQGNSYEQYF. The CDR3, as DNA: TGCAGTGCTAGCCCCTCCGGACAGGGCAACTCCTACGAGCAGTACTTC.

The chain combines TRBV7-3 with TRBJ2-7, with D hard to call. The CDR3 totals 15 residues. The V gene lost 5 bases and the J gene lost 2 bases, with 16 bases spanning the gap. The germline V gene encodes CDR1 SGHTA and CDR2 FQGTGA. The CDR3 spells CASSLGNIGPYEQYF. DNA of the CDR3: TGTGCCAGCAGCCTAGGAAACATAGGTCCCTACGAGCAGTACTTC.

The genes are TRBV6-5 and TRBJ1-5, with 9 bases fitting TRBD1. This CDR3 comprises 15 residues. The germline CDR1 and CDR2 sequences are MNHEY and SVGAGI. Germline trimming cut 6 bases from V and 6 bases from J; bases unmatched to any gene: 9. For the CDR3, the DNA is TGTGCCAGCAGCCCATGGGACAGGGTTAGTCAGCCCCAGCATTTT. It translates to CASSPWDRVSQPQHF.

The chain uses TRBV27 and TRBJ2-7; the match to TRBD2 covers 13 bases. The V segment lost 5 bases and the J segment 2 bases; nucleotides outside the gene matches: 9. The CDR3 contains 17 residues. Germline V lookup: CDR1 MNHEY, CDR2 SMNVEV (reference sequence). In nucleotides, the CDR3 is TGTGCCAGCAGTGGCTCGACTAGCGGGGGGTATACCTACGAGCAGTACTTC. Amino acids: CASSGSTSGGYTYEQYF.

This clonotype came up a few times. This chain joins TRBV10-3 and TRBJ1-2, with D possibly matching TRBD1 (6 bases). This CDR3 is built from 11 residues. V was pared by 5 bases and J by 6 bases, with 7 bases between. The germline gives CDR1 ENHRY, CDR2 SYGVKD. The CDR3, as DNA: TGTGCCATCAGTCCAGGGGATGGCTACACCTTC. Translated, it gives CAISPGDGYTF.

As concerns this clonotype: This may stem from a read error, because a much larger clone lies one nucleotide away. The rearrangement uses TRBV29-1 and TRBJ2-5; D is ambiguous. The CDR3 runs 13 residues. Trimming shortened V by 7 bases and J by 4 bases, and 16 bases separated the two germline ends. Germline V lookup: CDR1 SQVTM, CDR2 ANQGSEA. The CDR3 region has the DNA TGCAGCGCTAAACCCCAATTGGGAGAGACCCAGTACTTC. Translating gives CSAKPQLGETQYF.

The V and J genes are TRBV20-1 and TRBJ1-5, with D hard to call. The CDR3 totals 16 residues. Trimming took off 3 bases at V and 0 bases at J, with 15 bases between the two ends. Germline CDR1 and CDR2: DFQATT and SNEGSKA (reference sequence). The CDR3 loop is CSASWLPGNSNQPQHF. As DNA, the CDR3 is TGCAGTGCTAGTTGGTTGCCCGGAAATAGCAATCAGCCCCAGCATTTT.

The CDR3 sequence: CAIGQQDLQETQYF. In DNA, the CDR3 is TGTGCCATCGGTCAGCAGGACCTCCAAGAGACCCAGTACTTC. The chain carries TRBV10-3 and TRBJ2-4; D call uncertain. The DNA end favors TRBJ2-5, so the J call may be wrong. This CDR3 comprises 14 residues. The germline V gene encodes CDR1 ENHRY and CDR2 SYGVKD.

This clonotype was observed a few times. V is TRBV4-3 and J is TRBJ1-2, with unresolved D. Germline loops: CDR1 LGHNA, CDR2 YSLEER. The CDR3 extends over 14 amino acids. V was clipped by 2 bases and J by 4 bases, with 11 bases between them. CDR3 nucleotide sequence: TGCGCCAGCAGCCAACGCGACGCTGGCTATGGCTACACCTTC. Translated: CASSQRDAGYGYTF.

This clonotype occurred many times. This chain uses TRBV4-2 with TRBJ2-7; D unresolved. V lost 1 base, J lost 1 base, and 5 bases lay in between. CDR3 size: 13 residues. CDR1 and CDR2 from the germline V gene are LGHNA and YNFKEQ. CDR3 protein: CASSQGNSYEQYF. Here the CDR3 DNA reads TGTGCCAGCAGCCAAGGGAATTCCTACGAGCAGTACTTC.

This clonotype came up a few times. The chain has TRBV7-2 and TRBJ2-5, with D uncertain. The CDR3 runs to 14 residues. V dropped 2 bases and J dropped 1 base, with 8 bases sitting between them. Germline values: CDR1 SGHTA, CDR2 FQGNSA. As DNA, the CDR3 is TGTGCCAGCAGCTTACAGGCTACCCAAGAGACCCAGTACTTC. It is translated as CASSLQATQETQYF.

CDR3: CASRVGLSGQYF. CDR3 nucleotides: TGTGCCAGCAGAGTGGGGCTTAGCGGTCAGTATTTT. The chain joins TRBV6-2 or TRBV6-3 to TRBJ2-3; possible D gene TRBD2, 6 bases. V shed 6 bases and J shed 12 bases, with 16 bases lying between them. The CDR3 runs to 12 residues. Germline V gives CDR1 MNHEY, CDR2 SVGEGT.

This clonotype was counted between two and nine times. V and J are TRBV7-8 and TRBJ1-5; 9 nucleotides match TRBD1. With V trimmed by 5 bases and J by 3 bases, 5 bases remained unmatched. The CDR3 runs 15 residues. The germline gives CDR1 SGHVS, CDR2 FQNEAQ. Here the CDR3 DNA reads TGTGCCAGCAGCAACGGGACAGGGTTCAATCAGCCCCAGCATTTT. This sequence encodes CASSNGTGFNQPQHF.

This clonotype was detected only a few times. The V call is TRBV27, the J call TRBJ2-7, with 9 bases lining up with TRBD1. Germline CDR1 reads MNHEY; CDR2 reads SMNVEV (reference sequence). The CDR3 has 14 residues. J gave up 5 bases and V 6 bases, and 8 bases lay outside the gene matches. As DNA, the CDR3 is TGTGCCAGCAGAAACCGGGACAGGGATCACGAGCAGTACTTC. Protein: CASRNRDRDHEQYF.

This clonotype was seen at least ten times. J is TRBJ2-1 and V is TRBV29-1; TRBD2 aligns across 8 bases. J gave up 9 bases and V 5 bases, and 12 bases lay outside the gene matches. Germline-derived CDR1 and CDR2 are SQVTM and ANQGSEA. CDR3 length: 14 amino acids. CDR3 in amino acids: CSVTGPGGASEQFF. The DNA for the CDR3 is TGCAGCGTTACCGGACCGGGGGGGGCAAGTGAGCAGTTCTTC.

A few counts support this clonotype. The CDR3 DNA follows: TGTGCCAGCAGCGTTTCCGGCTCAACGACAGGGTCCTACGAGCAGTACTTC. Its protein is CASSVSGSTTGSYEQYF. The rearrangement uses TRBV9 and TRBJ2-7; TRBD1 aligns across 7 bases. The CDR3 consists of 17 residues. In germline, CDR1 is SGDLS, CDR2 YYNGEE. The ends lost 2 bases at V and 1 base at J; junction bases unmatched: 12.

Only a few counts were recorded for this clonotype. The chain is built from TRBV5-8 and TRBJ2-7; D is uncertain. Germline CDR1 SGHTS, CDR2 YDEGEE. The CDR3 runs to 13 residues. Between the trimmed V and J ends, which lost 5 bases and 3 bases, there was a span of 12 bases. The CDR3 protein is CASRITFHYEQYF. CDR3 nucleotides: TGTGCCAGCAGAATCACGTTCCACTACGAGCAGTACTTC.

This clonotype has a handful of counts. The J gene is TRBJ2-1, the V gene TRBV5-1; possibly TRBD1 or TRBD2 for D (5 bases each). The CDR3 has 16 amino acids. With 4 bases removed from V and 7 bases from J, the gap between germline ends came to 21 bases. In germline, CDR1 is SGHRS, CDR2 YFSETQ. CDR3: CASSLSGPLYGNEQFF. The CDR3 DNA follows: TGCGCCAGCAGCCTATCGGGACCACTGTACGGGAATGAGCAGTTCTTC.

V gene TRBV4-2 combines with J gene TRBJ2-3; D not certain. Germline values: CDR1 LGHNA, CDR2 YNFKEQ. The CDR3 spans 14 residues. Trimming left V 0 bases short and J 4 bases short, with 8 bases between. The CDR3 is CASSQDVLADTQYF. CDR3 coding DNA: TGTGCCAGCAGCCAAGATGTCCTGGCAGATACGCAGTATTTT.

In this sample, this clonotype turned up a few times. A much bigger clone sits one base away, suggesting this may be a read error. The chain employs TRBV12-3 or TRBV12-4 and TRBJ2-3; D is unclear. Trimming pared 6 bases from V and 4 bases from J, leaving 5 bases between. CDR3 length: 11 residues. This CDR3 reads CASRLSDTQYF. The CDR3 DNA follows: TGTGCCAGCAGGTTATCAGATACGCAGTATTTT.

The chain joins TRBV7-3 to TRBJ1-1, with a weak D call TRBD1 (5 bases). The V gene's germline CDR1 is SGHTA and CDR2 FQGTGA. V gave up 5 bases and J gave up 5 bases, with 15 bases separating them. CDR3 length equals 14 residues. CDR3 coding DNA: TGTGCCAGCAGCCCTCGGGGCATGTCAACTGAAGCTTTCTTT. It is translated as CASSPRGMSTEAFF.